What follows are 22 T cell receptor beta chains derived from one specimen sequenced in a study of blood T cell repertoires in COVID-19. Produced via immunoSEQ multiplex PCR; TCRdb's table is partial and in-frame only. Here the sample spans 90,000 to 120,000 clones, approximately 90% being singletons. Sequenced sample: peripheral blood. The receptors were gathered from a middle-aged man with active or convalescent COVID-19.

The V and J genes are TRBV7-9 and TRBJ2-7; a weak D match, TRBD1 (6 bases). The germline V and J ends were trimmed by 3 bases and 1 base, with 10 bases remaining between them. Germline values: CDR1 SEHNR, CDR2 FQNEAQ (reference sequence). The CDR3 totals 14 residues. The CDR3 protein is CASSLGARSYEQYF. The CDR3 nucleotides are TGTGCCAGCAGCTTGGGGGCCAGATCCTACGAGCAGTACTTC.

This clone was picked up one time. The J gene is TRBJ2-3, the V gene TRBV20-1; D uncertain. The CDR3 extends over 10 amino acids. The ends were cut back, 3 bases at V and 5 bases at J, with 3 bases in the middle. CDR1 is DFQATT, CDR2 SNEGSKA, per germline (reference sequence). CDR3 nucleotides: TGCAGTGCTAGTCGAGATACGCAGTATTTT. It encodes CSASRDTQYF.

The CDR3 sequence is CASSIFLGDRNEQYF. CDR3 nucleotides: TGTGCCAGTAGTATATTTCTAGGGGATCGGAACGAGCAGTACTTC. The J gene is TRBJ2-7, the V gene TRBV19, with D perhaps TRBD1 (5 bases). The CDR3 length is 15 residues. Trimming took off 2 bases at V and 5 bases at J, with 16 bases between the two ends. The V gene's germline CDR1 is LNHDA and CDR2 SQIVND (reference sequence).

This chain uses TRBV6-5 with TRBJ2-5; 12 positions agree with TRBD2. Trimming removed 6 bases from V and 12 bases from J; junction bases left unmatched: 11. This CDR3 comprises 14 residues. Germline V gene sequence: CDR1 MNHEY, CDR2 SVGAGI. CDR3 amino acids: CASSWTSGTSLEYF. CDR3 coding DNA: TGTGCCAGCAGCTGGACTAGCGGGACCAGCTTGGAGTACTTC.

This clone is a singleton in its sample. V gene TRBV2 combines with J gene TRBJ1-1; perhaps TRBD1 as D (6 bases). The CDR3 runs to 11 residues. Germline CDR1 SNHLY, CDR2 FYNNEI. V gave up 8 bases and J gave up 6 bases, with 10 bases separating them. CDR3 amino acids: CASRTDSEAFF. The CDR3 DNA follows: TGTGCCAGCCGGACAGACTCTGAAGCTTTCTTT.

In this sample, this clone turned up once. The chain combines TRBV24-1 with TRBJ2-3, with 7 nucleotides matching TRBD1. In germline, CDR1 is KGHDR, CDR2 SFDVKD. V shed 4 bases and J 0 bases; nucleotides not matched to a gene: 6. This CDR3 spans 16 amino acids. CDR3 bases: TGTGCCACCAGTGACCCGGGACAGAGAAGCACAGATACGCAGTATTTT. This sequence encodes CATSDPGQRSTDTQYF.

V usage is TRBV6-5 and J usage is TRBJ1-4, with TRBD1 matching over 7 bases. V gave up 5 bases and J gave up 0 bases; unmatched junction bases: 3. CDR3 length equals 15 residues. CDR1 is MNHEY and CDR2 is SVGAGI in the germline V gene. DNA of the CDR3: TGTGCCAGCAGTACAGGACAGGCAACTAATGAAAAACTGTTTTTT. Translated: CASSTGQATNEKLFF.

Concerning this clone itself: Other DNA sequences from this sample encode an identical CDR3 as well. This chain uses TRBV7-9 with TRBJ1-3, with 8 bases that match TRBD1. This CDR3 spans 13 amino acids. CDR1 is SEHNR, CDR2 FQNEAQ, per germline (reference sequence). V shed 5 bases and J 7 bases; nucleotides not matched to a gene: 4. The CDR3 spells CASSLGQGNTIYF. The CDR3 nucleotides are TGTGCCAGCAGCCTCGGACAGGGTAACACCATATATTTT.

The chain joins TRBV10-3 to TRBJ2-3; TRBD2 aligns across 8 bases. This CDR3 has 15 amino acids. Germline V gene data show CDR1 as ENHRY and CDR2 as SYGVKD. V lost 10 bases and J lost 3; bases outside the gene matches: 12. The CDR3 is CATGTRLEQTDTQYF. The CDR3 nucleotides read TGTGCCACAGGGACTAGACTAGAGCAAACAGATACGCAGTATTTT.

V gene TRBV5-6 combines with J gene TRBJ2-7; no clear D gene. This CDR3 contains 15 residues. The V gene's germline CDR1 is SGHDT and CDR2 YYEEEE. Trimming removed 4 bases at V and 1 base at J, with 15 bases between. The DNA for the CDR3 is TGTGCCAGCAGCCCCCCCGCGGCCGCATCCTACGAGCAGTACTTC. Translating gives CASSPPAAASYEQYF.

The CDR3 DNA reads as TGTGCCATCAGTGAAGGGGCAGGCGGACGTTCATCGGCCCAGTACTTC. Protein: CAISEGAGGRSSAQYF. V usage is TRBV10-3 and J usage is TRBJ2-5; possibly TRBD1 for D (5 bases). The CDR3 length is 16 residues. V was cut by 3 bases and J by 9 bases, with 23 bases left in between. Germline CDR1 is ENHRY and CDR2 is SYGVKD.

The V and J genes are TRBV27 and TRBJ2-2; D unclear. Trimming took 0 bases from V and 4 from J, leaving 12 bases between them. Germline V gene lookup returns CDR1 MNHEY and CDR2 SMNVEV (reference sequence). CDR3 length: 16 amino acids. The CDR3 is CASSLSLSSSTGELFF. The CDR3 DNA is TGTGCCAGCAGTTTATCGCTGTCCAGTTCCACCGGGGAGCTGTTTTTT.

The chain recombines TRBV13 with TRBJ1-1, with TRBD1 identical over 10 bases. This CDR3 is 14 amino acids long. In germline, CDR1 is PRHDT, CDR2 FYEKMQ (reference sequence). The V segment lost 5 bases and the J segment 5 bases; nucleotides outside the gene matches: 5. The CDR3 spells CASSRTGGVTEAFF. The CDR3 DNA sequence: TGTGCCAGCAGCCGGACAGGGGGGGTGACTGAAGCTTTCTTT. The full variable domain, its missing parts supplied by reference TRBV13 and TRBJ1-1, is AAGVIQSPRHLIKEKRETATLKCYPIPRHDTVYWYQQGPGQDPQFLISFYEKMQSDKGSIPDRFSAQQFSDYHSELNMSSLELGDSALYFCASSRTGGVTEAFFGQGTRLTVV.

The chain joins TRBV30 to TRBJ2-1, with 7 bases matching TRBD2. The germline CDR1 and CDR2 sequences are GTSNPN and SVGIG (reference sequence). CDR3 length: 13 residues. J gave up 6 bases and V 1 base, and 3 bases lay outside the gene matches. CDR3: CAWSGLAANEQFF. DNA of the CDR3: TGTGCCTGGAGTGGACTAGCCGCCAATGAGCAGTTCTTC.

A few counts support this clone. This rearrangement joins TRBV28 to TRBJ1-3, with D hard to call. The germline CDR1 and CDR2 sequences are MDHEN and SYDVKM. This CDR3 contains 14 residues. V lost 8 bases to trimming and J lost 1 base, with 12 bases between them. The CDR3 bases are TGTGCCAGCGGAATTACGAGGTCTGGAAACACCATATATTTT. This sequence encodes CASGITRSGNTIYF.

This clone was seen only a few times. The same CDR3 also results from other DNA sequences found in this sample. In nucleotides, the CDR3 is TGTGCCAGCAGCGTAGGGCTAGCAGACACAGATACGCAGTATTTT. Amino acids: CASSVGLADTDTQYF. This chain uses TRBV9 with TRBJ2-3, with D perhaps matching TRBD2 (5 bases). With 0 bases removed from V and 2 bases from J, the gap between germline ends came to 10 bases. This CDR3 is 15 amino acids long. Looked up from germline, CDR1 is SGDLS and CDR2 is YYNGEE. Variable domain in full (rest from reference TRBV9 and TRBJ2-3): DSGVTQTPKHLITATGQRVTLRCSPRSGDLSVYWYQQSLDQGLQFLIQYYNGEERAKGNILERFSAQQFPDLHSELNLSSLELGDSALYFCASSVGLADTDTQYFGPGTRLTVL.

The V gene is TRBV28, the J gene TRBJ2-1; 7 nucleotides match TRBD2. Per the germline V gene, CDR1 is MDHEN and CDR2 is SYDVKM. The CDR3 is 14 residues long. The CDR3: CGSLWEGKNNEQFF. The CDR3 DNA sequence: TGTGGTTCTTTGTGGGAGGGGAAGAACAATGAGCAGTTCTTC.

The chain carries TRBV6-5 and TRBJ1-1; 7 positions agree with TRBD1. Trimming removed 5 bases from V and 4 bases from J; junction bases left unmatched: 7. There are 14 residues in the CDR3. Germline values: CDR1 MNHEY, CDR2 SVGAGI. CDR3 DNA: TGTGCCAGCAGTCTGTCGGGACAGATCACTGAAGCTTTCTTT. Protein: CASSLSGQITEAFF.

The rearrangement links TRBV7-6 to TRBJ2-1; 11 positions agree with TRBD1. Per the germline V gene, CDR1 is SGHVS and CDR2 is FNYEAQ. The V gene end was trimmed by 5 bases and the J gene end by 3 bases; junction bases not matched to a gene: 9. This CDR3 contains 17 residues. CDR3 protein: CASSPMKGTGGYNEQFF. The CDR3 coding sequence is TGTGCCAGCAGCCCAATGAAGGGGACAGGGGGCTACAATGAGCAGTTCTTC.

CDR3 sequence reads: CASSIFNIDTQYF. In DNA, the CDR3 is TGTGCCAGTAGTATCTTTAACATAGATACGCAGTATTTT. The chain recombines TRBV19 with TRBJ2-3; D is unclear. Germline V gives CDR1 LNHDA, CDR2 SQIVND (reference sequence). CDR3 size: 13 residues. The V end was cut by 3 bases, the J end by 5 bases, with 9 bases between.

The chain employs TRBV27 and TRBJ2-1, with 8 bases that match TRBD2. V gave up 7 bases and J gave up 3 bases; unmatched junction bases: 5. The CDR3 loop spans 14 amino acids. Germline CDR1 and CDR2: MNHEY and SMNVEV (reference sequence). The CDR3 loop reads CASTREGYYNEQFF. The CDR3 DNA is TGTGCCAGCACCCGGGAGGGGTACTACAATGAGCAGTTCTTC.

This clone was picked up one time. CDR3 sequence: CSVLLREDQKSTDTQYF. CDR3 nucleotide sequence: TGCAGCGTTCTTTTGCGGGAGGACCAAAAAAGCACAGATACGCAGTATTTT. The chain couples TRBV29-1 to TRBJ2-3, with 8 bases matching TRBD2. The CDR3 contains 17 residues. The ends lost 5 bases at V and 0 bases at J; junction bases unmatched: 13. The germline gives CDR1 SQVTM, CDR2 ANQGSEA.